These T cell receptor beta chains were read from a single sample in a study of T cells after yellow fever vaccination. TCRdb reanalysed the 5' RACE reads using MiXCR and keeps one entry per CDR3 protein. The table has about 300,000 distinct CDR3 sequences, 8.7% seen once; the top ten hold over 3%. Sequenced here: CD4+ T cells sorted from PBMCs, sampled 5 days after the yellow fever booster vaccination. The receptors stem from a man aged 18-30 years who received the YFV17D yellow fever vaccine. CDR3s include the opening cysteine and the closing phenylalanine or tryptophan. A D gene is named only where the DNA matches it firmly. Size values are once, few and many counts, or a class for expanded clones, and some rows have none.

TRBD1 | TRBJ1-2 | NA | TRBV27 | CASSLSGQNYGYTF | TGTGCCAGCAGTTTATCGGGACAGAACTATGGCTACACCTTC
NA | TRBJ2-1 | NA | TRBV10-1 | CASSPTDNEQFF | TGCGCCAGCAGTCCCACAGACAATGAGCAGTTCTTC
NA | TRBJ2-1 | NA | TRBV11-2 | CASSLASEQFF | TGTGCCAGCAGCTTAGCGTCTGAGCAGTTCTTC
TRBD2 | TRBJ2-3 | many | TRBV4-2 | CASSQTGLAGTDTQYF | TGCGCCAGCAGCCAAACCGGACTAGCTGGCACAGATACGCAGTATTTT
NA | TRBJ2-3 | NA | TRBV18 | CASSPSGSADTQYF | TGTGCCAGCTCACCTTCAGGGTCAGCAGATACGCAGTATTTT
TRBD2 | TRBJ2-7 | few | TRBV2 | CASRLAVEQYF | TGTGCCAGCAGGCTAGCGGTCGAGCAGTACTTC
NA | TRBJ2-1 | NA | TRBV7-9 | CASSPTNEQFF | TGTGCCAGCAGCCCCACCAATGAGCAGTTCTTC
TRBD2 | TRBJ2-1 | few | TRBV5-1 | CASSLSGLAGDEQFF | TGCGCCAGCAGCTTGTCGGGACTAGCGGGGGATGAGCAGTTCTTC
TRBD2 | TRBJ2-1 | NA | TRBV5-8 | CASSPSPSSGSYNEQFF | TGTGCCAGCAGCCCTTCTCCTTCTAGCGGCTCCTACAATGAGCAGTTCTTC
NA | TRBJ2-2 | NA | TRBV5-1 | CASSPTTDINTGELFF | TGCGCCAGCAGCCCGACGACAGACATAAACACCGGGGAGCTGTTTTTT
NA | TRBJ2-7 | few | TRBV6-6 | CASMGDKYEQYF | TGTGCCAGCATGGGGGATAAGTACGAGCAGTACTTC
NA | TRBJ2-5 | many | TRBV10-3 | CAISESGVIQETQYF | TGTGCCATCAGTGAGTCGGGAGTAATCCAAGAGACCCAGTACTTC
NA | TRBJ2-3 | few | TRBV7-3 | CASSHGPSATSTDTQYF | TGTGCCAGCAGCCACGGGCCTAGCGCGACTAGCACAGATACGCAGTATTTT